These T cell receptor beta chains were read from a single sample in a study of blood T cell repertoires in COVID-19. TCRdb keeps only in-frame clones here, not all; method: immunoSEQ multiplex PCR. The repertoire holds over 50,000 clones, with around 85% as singletons. The sequenced sample consisted of peripheral blood. The receptors were sampled from a man between 65 and 85 years old with acute or convalescent COVID-19. The CDR3 runs from the conserved cysteine through the conserved F or W. A D gene is named only where the DNA matches it firmly. For some rows the clone size is stated as once, few or many, or as a class when expanded; others skip it.

15	NA	TRBV28	TRBJ1-3	NA	TGTGCCAGCAGTTTGGCAGGTATCTCTGGAAACACCATATATTTT	CASSLAGISGNTIYF
14	once	TRBV2	TRBJ2-5	TRBD1	TGTGCCAGCATTAAAGGACAGGCGCAAGAGACCCAGTACTTC	CASIKGQAQETQYF
18	NA	TRBV6-4	TRBJ2-2	TRBD1	TGTGCCAGCAGTGGGACAGGGTTACCGTGGATCAACACCGGGGAGCTGTTTTTT	CASSGTGLPWINTGELFF
15	few	TRBV5-1	TRBJ1-1	TRBD1	TGCGCCAGCAGCTTGGCCAGGAGGGGGCAAACTGAAGCTTTCTTT	CASSLARRGQTEAFF
15	NA	TRBV5-1	TRBJ1-4	NA	TGCGCCAGCAGCTTGGGTACCAGAATTAATGAAAAACTGTTTTTT	CASSLGTRINEKLFF
15	NA	TRBV11-2	TRBJ2-2	NA	TGTGCCAGCAGTTCGTTCGGGAGAGACACCGGGGAGCTGTTTTTT	CASSSFGRDTGELFF
15	once	TRBV12-2	TRBJ2-7	NA	TGTGCAAGTCGGCGCCGGGACAGGGGGTCCTACGAGCAGTACTTC	CASRRRDRGSYEQYF
15	NA	TRBV2	TRBJ2-3	TRBD1	TGTGCCAGCAGCAACCAGGGGGCTGGGGCAGATACGCAGTATTTT	CASSNQGAGADTQYF
13	few	TRBV14	TRBJ1-2	TRBD1	TGTGCCAGCAGAAGGACAGGGAGGAATGGCTACACCTTC	CASRRTGRNGYTF
17	NA	TRBV11-2	TRBJ2-3	NA	TGTGCCAGCAGCTTAGCTAGTGGGGCCACAAGCACAGATACGCAGTATTTT	CASSLASGATSTDTQYF
17	NA	TRBV27	TRBJ2-3	TRBD2	TGTGCCAGCGGCCGCAGGACTAGCCCCACTAGCACAGATACGCAGTATTTT	CASGRRTSPTSTDTQYF
14	NA	TRBV10-3	TRBJ1-1	NA	TGTGCCATCAGTCCAACGTACAGGAACACTGAAGCTTTCTTT	CAISPTYRNTEAFF
14	few	TRBV6-1	TRBJ2-2	NA	TGTGCCAGCAGTGAAGCCCAGTACACCGGGGAGCTGTTTTTT	CASSEAQYTGELFF
14	NA	TRBV10-2	TRBJ2-7	TRBD1	TGCGCCAGCAGTGACGACAGGGACTCCTACGAGCAGTACTTC	CASSDDRDSYEQYF
14	NA	TRBV3-1/TRBV3-2	TRBJ2-7	NA	TGTGCCAGCAGCCAAGAAACCCAGGGCTACGAGCAGTACTTC	CASSQETQGYEQYF
13	NA	TRBV6-6	TRBJ2-1	NA	TGTGCCAGCACAGGGAAGTATCGGAATGAGCAGTTCTTC	CASTGKYRNEQFF
13	few	TRBV5-1	TRBJ1-5	NA	TGCGCCAGCAGCTTGTCGGGTTCTCAACCCCAGCATTTT	CASSLSGSQPQHF
15	NA	TRBV3-1/TRBV3-2	TRBJ2-2	TRBD1	TGTGCCAGCAGACCCCGGGACAGCTATATGGGGGAGCTGTTTTTT	CASRPRDSYMGELFF
15	NA	TRBV15	TRBJ2-7	NA	TGTGCCACCAGCAGAGGGCGAGACACCGCCTACGAGCAGTACTTC	CATSRGRDTAYEQYF